The clone carrying this T cell receptor (beta chain) was recorded a few times. Its antigen is currently unknown. The data are from a study of CD8 T cells in ankylosing spondylitis. This CDR3 is built from 13 residues. V was trimmed by 4 bases and J by 7 bases, leaving 13 bases between them. Per the germline V gene, CDR1 is PRHDT and CDR2 is FYEKMQ (reference sequence). Each CDR3 protein gets one entry after TCRdb re-called the 5' RACE reads with MiXCR. The sample has a few hundred thousand distinct CDR3 sequences, roughly a tenth seen once; the top ten hold around 7%. General study points: Reactive arthritis synovial fluid and blood were previously reported to contain some motif variants.

V usage is TRBV13 and J usage is TRBJ1-1, with D perhaps matching TRBD1 (6 bases). The sequence derives from a male donor with ankylosing spondylitis or in good health (not recorded which). The sequenced sample consisted of blood, either unsorted or a sorted T cell fraction (not recorded which). The CDR3 protein is CASSYEGGREAFF. In DNA, the CDR3 is TGTGCCAGCAGCTACGAGGGGGGGCGTGAAGCTTTCTTT.